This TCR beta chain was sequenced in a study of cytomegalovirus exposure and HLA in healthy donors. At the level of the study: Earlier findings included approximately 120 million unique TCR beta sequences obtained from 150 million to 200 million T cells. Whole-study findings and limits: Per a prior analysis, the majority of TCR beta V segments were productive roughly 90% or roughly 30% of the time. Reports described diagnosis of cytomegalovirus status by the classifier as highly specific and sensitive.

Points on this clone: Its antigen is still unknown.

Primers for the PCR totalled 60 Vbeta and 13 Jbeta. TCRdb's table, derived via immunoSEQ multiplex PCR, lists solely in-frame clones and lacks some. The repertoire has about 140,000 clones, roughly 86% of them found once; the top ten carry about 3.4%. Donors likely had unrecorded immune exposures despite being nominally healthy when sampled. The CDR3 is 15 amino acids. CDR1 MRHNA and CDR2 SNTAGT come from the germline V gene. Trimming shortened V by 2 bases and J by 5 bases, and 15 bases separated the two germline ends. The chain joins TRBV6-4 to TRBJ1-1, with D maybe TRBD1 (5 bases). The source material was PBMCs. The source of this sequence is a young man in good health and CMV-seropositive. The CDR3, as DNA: TGTGCCAGCAGTGACGTAGGGGCAGGGCTTACTGAAGCTTTCTTT. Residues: CASSDVGAGLTEAFF.